These 9 T cell receptor beta chains came from one sample sequenced in a study of blood T cells in healthy people across ages. A second PCR, run for about 6 to 11 cycles, used a sample-barcoded 5' primer plus a J-beta primer mix. TCRdb re-called the 5' RACE reads through MiXCR, storing one row per CDR3 protein. This table holds hundreds of thousands of distinct CDR3 sequences, approximately 30% found once. The sequenced sample was blood. Receptor source: a woman of 80 years or more in good health.

This sequence joins TRBV7-2 and TRBJ2-1; D is unresolved. V shed 7 bases and J shed 2 bases, with 12 bases lying between them. CDR3 size: 14 residues. Germline V CDR1 and CDR2: SGHTA, FQGNSA. The CDR3 region is CASTGHLTYNEQFF. DNA for the CDR3: TGTGCCAGCACTGGCCACCTTACCTACAATGAGCAGTTCTTC.

This clonotype was detected ten times or more. J is TRBJ1-5 and V is TRBV7-2; D is undetermined. Per the germline V gene, CDR1 is SGHTA and CDR2 is FQGNSA. Trimming left V 3 bases short and J 4 bases short, with 10 bases between. This CDR3 comprises 14 residues. As DNA, the CDR3 is TGTGCCAGCAGCTTCCCGGGCCAAAATCAGCCCCAGCATTTT. This sequence encodes CASSFPGQNQPQHF.

Ten or more counts support this clonotype. The J gene is TRBJ2-3, the V gene TRBV7-2, with 8 positions matching TRBD2. Germline CDR1 reads SGHTA; CDR2 reads FQGNSA. There are 14 residues in the CDR3. V gave up 0 bases and J gave up 7 bases; unmatched junction bases: 3. CDR3 coding DNA: TGTGCCAGCAGCTTAGCGCGGGAGGCAAATACGCAGTATTTT. This translates into CASSLAREANTQYF.

This clonotype was observed at least ten times. The V and J genes are TRBV6-2 or TRBV6-3 and TRBJ1-5, with D hard to call. The CDR3 is 13 residues long. V shed 6 bases and J shed 4 bases, with 10 bases lying between them. The germline gives CDR1 MNHEY, CDR2 SVGEGT. The CDR3 here is CASRVDGNQPQHF. In nucleotides, the CDR3 is TGTGCCAGCAGAGTGGACGGGAATCAGCCCCAGCATTTT.

There are a few counts of this clonotype. The chain couples TRBV3-1 to TRBJ2-7; 7 nucleotides line up with TRBD2. CDR3 size: 17 residues. Germline V lookup: CDR1 LGHDT, CDR2 YNNKEL (reference sequence). J was trimmed by 7 bases and V by 4 bases; bases with no gene match: 19. The CDR3 loop reads CASSPHRTRLAHNEQYF. The CDR3, as DNA: TGTGCCAGCAGCCCCCACCGAACGAGACTAGCCCACAATGAGCAGTACTTC.

The chain carries TRBV5-1 and TRBJ2-5; D might be TRBD2 (7 bases). V shed 4 bases and J shed 4 bases, with 14 bases lying between them. The CDR3 is 14 amino acids. Germline V gene lookup returns CDR1 SGHRS and CDR2 YFSETQ. CDR3 residues: CASSPRGAGETQYF. The CDR3 DNA is TGCGCCAGCAGCCCTCGGGGGGCAGGAGAGACCCAGTACTTC. Full variable domain (outside the CDR3, taken from reference TRBV5-1 and TRBJ2-5): KAGVTQTPRYLIKTRGQQVTLSCSPISGHRSVSWYQQTPGQGLQFLFEYFSETQRNKGNFPGRFSGRQFSNSRSEMNVSTLELGDSALYLCASSPRGAGETQYFGPGTRLLVL.

This clonotype was found many times. The J gene is TRBJ2-3, the V gene TRBV7-8; 10 positions agree with TRBD1. The CDR3 is 17 amino acids. With 6 bases clipped from V and 5 bases from J, the junction kept 14 bases outside the gene matches. Germline CDR1 is SGHVS and CDR2 is FQNEAQ. The CDR3 spells CASSLRRRTGGRDTQYF. CDR3 coding DNA: TGTGCCAGCAGTCTTAGACGAAGGACAGGGGGGAGAGATACGCAGTATTTT.

This clonotype was seen a handful of times. V is TRBV20-1 and J is TRBJ2-2, with TRBD1 identical over 7 bases. Trimming took 0 bases from V and 3 from J; bases not matched to a gene: 7. Germline CDR1 DFQATT, CDR2 SNEGSKA (reference sequence). CDR3 length: 16 residues. The CDR3 protein is CSARDFRTGYTGELFF. DNA for the CDR3: TGCAGTGCTAGAGACTTCCGGACAGGATACACCGGGGAGCTGTTTTTT.

Concerning this clonotype itself: One base away lies a much larger clone, so this may be a sequencing read error. The CDR3 loop reads CATSRERSEKRFF. The CDR3 nucleotides are TGTGCCACCAGCAGAGAGAGAAGCGAAAAACGGTTTTTT. This chain connects TRBV15 to TRBJ1-4; D gene ambiguous. The CDR3 loop spans 13 amino acids. Germline CDR1 and CDR2: LNHNV and YYDKDF (reference sequence).